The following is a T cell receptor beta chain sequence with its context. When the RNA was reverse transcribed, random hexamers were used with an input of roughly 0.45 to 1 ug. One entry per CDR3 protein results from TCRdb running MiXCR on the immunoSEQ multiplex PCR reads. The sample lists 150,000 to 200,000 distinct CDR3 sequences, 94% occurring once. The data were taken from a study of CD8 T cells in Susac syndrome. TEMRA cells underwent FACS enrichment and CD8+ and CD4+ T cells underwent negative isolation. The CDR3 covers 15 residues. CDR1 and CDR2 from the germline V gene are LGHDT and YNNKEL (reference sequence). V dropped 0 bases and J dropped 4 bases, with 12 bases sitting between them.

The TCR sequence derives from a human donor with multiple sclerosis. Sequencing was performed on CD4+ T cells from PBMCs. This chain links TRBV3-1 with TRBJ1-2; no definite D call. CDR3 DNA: TGTGCCAGCAGCCAAGATTTAGTGGGCCTCTATGGCTACACCTTC. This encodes CASSQDLVGLYGYTF.